The 2 T cell receptor beta chains reported below all come from one sample, sequenced in a study of shared clonotypes between healthy human individuals. TCRdb's table, derived via immunoSEQ multiplex PCR, lists solely in-frame clones and lacks some. The table has about 680,000 clones, under 95% seen once. The naive CD8 fraction comprised CD45RO-negative cells positively selected for CCR7 and excluded terminally differentiated effector memory CD45RA+ cells. Sequencing used naive CD8+ T cells sorted from blood. All receptors derive from a man aged 25 to 40 in good health.

The chain links TRBV30 to TRBJ2-5; 10 positions agree with TRBD2. The CDR3 length is 13 residues. Germline values: CDR1 GTSNPN, CDR2 SVGIG (reference sequence). V lost 4 bases to trimming and J lost 4 bases; unmatched junction nucleotides: 3. CDR3 sequence reads: CAWTSGRGETQYF. CDR3 in DNA: TGTGCCTGGACTAGCGGGAGAGGAGAGACCCAGTACTTC.

The gene calls are TRBV20-1 and TRBJ2-1; no reliable D call. V shed 5 bases and J shed 2 bases, with 4 bases lying between them. This CDR3 has 11 residues. CDR1 and CDR2 from the germline V gene are DFQATT and SNEGSKA (reference sequence). The CDR3 bases are TGCAGTGCTTGGGCCTACAATGAGCAGTTCTTC. Protein sequence: CSAWAYNEQFF.